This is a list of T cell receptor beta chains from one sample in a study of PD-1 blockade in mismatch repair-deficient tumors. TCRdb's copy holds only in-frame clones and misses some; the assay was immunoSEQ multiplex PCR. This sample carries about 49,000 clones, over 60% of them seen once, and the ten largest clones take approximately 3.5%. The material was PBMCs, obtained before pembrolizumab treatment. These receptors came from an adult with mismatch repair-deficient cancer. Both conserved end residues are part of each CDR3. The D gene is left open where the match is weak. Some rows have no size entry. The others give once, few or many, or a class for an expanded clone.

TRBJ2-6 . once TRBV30 CAWRLAGANVLTF TGTGCCTGGAGATTAGCTGGGGCCAACGTCCTGACTTTC
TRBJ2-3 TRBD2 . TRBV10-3 CAISESRLAGGPSTDTQYF TGTGCCATCAGTGAGTCTAGGCTAGCGGGAGGACCTAGCACAGATACGCAGTATTTT
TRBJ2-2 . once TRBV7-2 CASSLGRSNTGELFF TGTGCCAGCAGCTTAGGGAGGTCTAACACCGGGGAGCTGTTTTTT
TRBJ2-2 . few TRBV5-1 CASGLGTNTGELFF TGCGCCAGCGGGCTCGGGACAAACACCGGGGAGCTGTTTTTT
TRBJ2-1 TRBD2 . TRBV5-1 CASSLDVGGPYNEQFF TGCGCCAGCAGCTTGGATGTGGGAGGGCCATACAATGAGCAGTTCTTC
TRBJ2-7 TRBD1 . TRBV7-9 CASSFRGSSYEQYF TGTGCCAGCTCTTTCAGGGGGAGCTCCTACGAGCAGTACTTC
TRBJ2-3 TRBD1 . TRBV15 CATSRVRTGGIDTQYF TGTGCCACCAGCAGAGTTCGGACAGGGGGCATAGATACGCAGTATTTT
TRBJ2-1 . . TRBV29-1 CSFTYYNEQFF TGCAGCTTTACTTATTACAATGAGCAGTTCTTC
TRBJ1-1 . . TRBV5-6 CASSYGTGMGTEAFF TGTGCCAGCAGCTATGGAACAGGTATGGGGACTGAAGCTTTCTTT
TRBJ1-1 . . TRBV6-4 CASSFSENTEAFF TGTGCCAGCAGTTTTTCAGAGAACACTGAAGCTTTCTTT
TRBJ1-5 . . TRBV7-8 CASSLDYGTNQPQHF TGTGCCAGCAGCTTAGATTATGGGACGAATCAGCCCCAGCATTTT
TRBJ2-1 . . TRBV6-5 CASSYIQGNEQFF TGTGCCAGCAGTTACATACAGGGAAATGAGCAGTTCTTC
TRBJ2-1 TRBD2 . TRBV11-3 CASGSRTSGYNEQFF TGTGCCAGCGGTAGCCGGACTAGCGGCTACAATGAGCAGTTCTTC
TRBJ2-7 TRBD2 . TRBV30 CAWSGGIPSGSSYEQYF TGTGCCTGGAGTGGGGGAATTCCTAGCGGGAGCTCCTACGAGCAGTACTTC